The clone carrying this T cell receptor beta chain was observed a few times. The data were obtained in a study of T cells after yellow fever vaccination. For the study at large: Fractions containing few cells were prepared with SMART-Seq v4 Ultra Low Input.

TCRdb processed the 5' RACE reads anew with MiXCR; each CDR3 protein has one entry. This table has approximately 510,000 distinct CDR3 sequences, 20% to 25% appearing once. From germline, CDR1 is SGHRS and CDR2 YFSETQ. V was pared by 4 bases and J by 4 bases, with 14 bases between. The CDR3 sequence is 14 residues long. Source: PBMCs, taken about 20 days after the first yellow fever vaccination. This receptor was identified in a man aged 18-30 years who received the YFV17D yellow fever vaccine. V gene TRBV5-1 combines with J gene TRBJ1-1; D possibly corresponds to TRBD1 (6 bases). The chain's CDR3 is CASSVYREGTEAFF. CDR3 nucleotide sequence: TGCGCCAGCAGCGTATACAGGGAGGGCACTGAAGCTTTCTTT.